The rows below give T cell receptor beta chains drawn from one sample of a study of neurological immune-mediated disorders. TCRdb fed the 5' RACE reads into MiXCR, producing one record per CDR3 protein. The sample yields fewer than 85,000 distinct CDR3 sequences, around 4.6% seen once. The sample was PBMCs. The receptors were gathered from a woman younger than 45 with multiple sclerosis. CDR3s include the opening cysteine and the closing phenylalanine or tryptophan.

V gene: TRBV7-8; CDR3 protein: CANSLRSGTGSYEQYF
V gene: TRBV11-2; CDR3 protein: CASSPRTSGYNEQFF
V gene: TRBV20-1; CDR3 protein: CSARDRYMGLTNEQFF
V gene: TRBV7-8; CDR3 protein: CASSRHQGPSYGYTF
V gene: TRBV20-1; CDR3 protein: CSARAGQGPSYNEQFF
V gene: TRBV5-1; CDR3 protein: CASSPRTSGGAWDTQYF
V gene: TRBV5-6; CDR3 protein: CASSFIAGSNTGELFF
V gene: TRBV5-1; CDR3 protein: CASSLGGTSNTEAFF
V gene: TRBV5-1; CDR3 protein: CASSLMTGVNQPQHF
V gene: TRBV5-1; CDR3 protein: CASSLGNRATGELFF
V gene: TRBV20-1; CDR3 protein: CSASVGRGANYGYTF
V gene: TRBV12-3/TRBV12-4; CDR3 protein: CASSQRASGNTIYF
V gene: TRBV7-8; CDR3 protein: CASSRAGGSSLAGANVLTF
V gene: TRBV5-1; CDR3 protein: CASSTGSSSYNEQFF
V gene: TRBV20-1; CDR3 protein: CSARGRQGDSNQPQHF
V gene: TRBV15; CDR3 protein: CATSRGTGETQYF
V gene: TRBV12-3/TRBV12-4; CDR3 protein: CASSTAPGTVYGYTF
V gene: TRBV12-3/TRBV12-4; CDR3 protein: CATQDGNSYEQYF
V gene: TRBV4-1; CDR3 protein: CASSQYEDRDTSAFF
V gene: TRBV12-3/TRBV12-4; CDR3 protein: CASSEGDRDIKNIQYF
V gene: TRBV20-1; CDR3 protein: CSARVDSGGQFF
V gene: TRBV5-1; CDR3 protein: CASSWAGTANEQFF
V gene: TRBV18; CDR3 protein: CASSPPPGDNEQFF
V gene: TRBV5-1; CDR3 protein: CASSLASGIYNEQFF
V gene: TRBV20-1; CDR3 protein: CSARDRVGGMTYEQYF
V gene: TRBV24-1; CDR3 protein: CATSDLAQADNEQFF
V gene: TRBV18; CDR3 protein: CASSPTGPLNTEAFF
V gene: TRBV20-1; CDR3 protein: CSAGYPTGRINQPQHF
V gene: TRBV15; CDR3 protein: CATSHRVGQPQHF
V gene: TRBV6-1; CDR3 protein: CASSEALSFIPREAFF
V gene: TRBV12-3/TRBV12-4; CDR3 protein: CASSFSRVAGQQYF
V gene: TRBV5-6; CDR3 protein: CASSFRTGASQPQHF
V gene: TRBV20-1; CDR3 protein: CSASEPGTSGRFF
V gene: TRBV14; CDR3 protein: CASSQGAAGTVNTEAFF
V gene: TRBV5-1; CDR3 protein: CASSLEGGRKLFF
V gene: TRBV10-3; CDR3 protein: CAISGGGGSGSVTGELFF
V gene: TRBV20-1; CDR3 protein: CSARGQGYQPQHF
V gene: TRBV12-3/TRBV12-4; CDR3 protein: CASSSGRGGLGEQYF
V gene: TRBV20-1; CDR3 protein: CSAPARGLTNTGELFF
V gene: TRBV12-3/TRBV12-4; CDR3 protein: CASRNRQGRNSPLHF
V gene: TRBV20-1; CDR3 protein: CSARGSNSYEQYF
V gene: TRBV15; CDR3 protein: CATSRGLAETQYF
V gene: TRBV20-1; CDR3 protein: CSALGRGGTGANVLTF
V gene: TRBV27; CDR3 protein: CASGRTGGYSNKTQNF